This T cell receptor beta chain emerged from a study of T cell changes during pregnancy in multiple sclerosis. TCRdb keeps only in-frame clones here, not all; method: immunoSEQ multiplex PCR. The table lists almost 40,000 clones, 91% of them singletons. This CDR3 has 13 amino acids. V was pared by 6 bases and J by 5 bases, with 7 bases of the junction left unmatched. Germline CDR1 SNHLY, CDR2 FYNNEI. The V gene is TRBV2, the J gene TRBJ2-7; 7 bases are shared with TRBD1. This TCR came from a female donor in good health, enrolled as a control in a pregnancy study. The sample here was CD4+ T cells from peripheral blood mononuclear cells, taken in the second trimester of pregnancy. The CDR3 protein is CASRMDTGDEQYF. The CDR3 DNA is TGTGCCAGCAGAATGGATACAGGGGACGAGCAGTACTTC.